This paragraph reports one T cell receptor beta chain. V was pared by 0 bases and J by 5 bases, with 10 bases between. CDR3 length equals 15 residues. Germline loops: CDR1 LGHNA, CDR2 YNFKEQ. Authors' processing steps: Estimation of nucleated cell counts relied on the amplification of reference gene primers. The table came from immunoSEQ multiplex PCR; TCRdb's copy has only in-frame clones and leaves some out. V and J calls and clone size are given by that table; D and trimming were obtained from the DNA. The repertoire holds 150,000 to 200,000 clones, with 81% as singletons. These data are taken from a study of blood T cell repertoires in COVID-19.

The receptor's source is a man in his sixties with active or convalescent COVID-19. The rearrangement links TRBV4-2 to TRBJ1-4; maybe TRBD1 (5 bases). The sequenced sample was peripheral blood. CDR3 loop: CASSQERGQNEKLFF. The CDR3 DNA follows: TGTGCCAGCAGCCAAGAGCGGGGCCAGAATGAAAAACTGTTTTTT.